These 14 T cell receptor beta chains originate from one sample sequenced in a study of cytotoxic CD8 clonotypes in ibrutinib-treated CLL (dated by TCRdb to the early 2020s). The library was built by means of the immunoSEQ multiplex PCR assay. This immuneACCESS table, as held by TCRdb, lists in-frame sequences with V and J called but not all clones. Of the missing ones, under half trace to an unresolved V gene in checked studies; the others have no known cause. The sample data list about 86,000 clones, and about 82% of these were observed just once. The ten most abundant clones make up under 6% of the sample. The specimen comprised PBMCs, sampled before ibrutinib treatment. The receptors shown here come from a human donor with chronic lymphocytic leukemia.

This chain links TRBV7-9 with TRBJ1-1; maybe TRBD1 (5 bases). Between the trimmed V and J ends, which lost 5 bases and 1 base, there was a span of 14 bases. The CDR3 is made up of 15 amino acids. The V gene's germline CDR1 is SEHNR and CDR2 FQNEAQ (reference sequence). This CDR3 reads CASSIRDGRNTEAFF. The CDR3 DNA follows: TGTGCCAGCAGCATCCGGGACGGTCGGAACACTGAAGCTTTCTTT.

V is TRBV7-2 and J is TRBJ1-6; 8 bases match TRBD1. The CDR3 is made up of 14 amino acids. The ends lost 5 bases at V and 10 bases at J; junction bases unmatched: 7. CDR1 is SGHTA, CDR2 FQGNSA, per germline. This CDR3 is CASSPRQGNSPLHF. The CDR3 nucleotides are TGTGCCAGCAGCCCAAGACAGGGGAACTCACCCCTCCACTTT.

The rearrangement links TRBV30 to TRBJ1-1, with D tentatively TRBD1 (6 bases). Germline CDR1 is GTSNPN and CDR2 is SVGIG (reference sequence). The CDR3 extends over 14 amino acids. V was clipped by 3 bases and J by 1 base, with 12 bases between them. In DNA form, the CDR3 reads TGTGCCTGGAGGGCCGGACAGACGAACACTGAAGCTTTCTTT. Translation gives CAWRAGQTNTEAFF.

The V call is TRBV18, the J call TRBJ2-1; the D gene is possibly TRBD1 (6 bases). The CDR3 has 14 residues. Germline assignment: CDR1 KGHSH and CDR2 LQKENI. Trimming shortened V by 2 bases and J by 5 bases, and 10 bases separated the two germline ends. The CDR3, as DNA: TGTGCCAGCTCACCAGCCAGGGGAGACAATGAGCAGTTCTTC. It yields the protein CASSPARGDNEQFF.

CDR3: CASSSISAAGVGYTF. In DNA, the CDR3 is TGTGCCAGTAGCAGTATATCGGCGGCAGGGGTTGGCTACACCTTC. The chain couples TRBV19 to TRBJ1-2, with D possibly TRBD1 on 6 matching bases. There are 15 residues in the CDR3. Between the trimmed V and J ends, which lost 6 bases and 7 bases, there was a span of 21 bases. Germline-derived CDR1 and CDR2 are LNHDA and SQIVND (reference sequence).

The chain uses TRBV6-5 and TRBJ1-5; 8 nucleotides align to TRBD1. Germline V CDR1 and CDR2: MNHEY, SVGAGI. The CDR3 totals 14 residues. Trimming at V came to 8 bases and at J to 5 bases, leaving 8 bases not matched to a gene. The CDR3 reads CASGLQGADQPQHF. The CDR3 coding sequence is TGTGCCAGCGGTCTGCAGGGGGCGGATCAGCCCCAGCATTTT.

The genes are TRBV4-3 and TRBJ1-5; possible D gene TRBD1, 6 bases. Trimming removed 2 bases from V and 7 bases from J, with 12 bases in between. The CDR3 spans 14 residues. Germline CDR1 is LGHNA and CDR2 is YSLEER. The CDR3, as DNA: TGCGCCAGCAGCCAAAACAGGGCTGAGCAGCCCCAGCATTTT. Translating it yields CASSQNRAEQPQHF.

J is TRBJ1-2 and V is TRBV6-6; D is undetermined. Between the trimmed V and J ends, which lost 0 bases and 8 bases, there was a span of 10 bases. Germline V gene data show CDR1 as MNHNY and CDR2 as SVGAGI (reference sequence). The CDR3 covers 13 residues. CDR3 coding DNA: TGTGCCAGCAGTTACTCGAAGGCTACGGGCTACACCTTC. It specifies CASSYSKATGYTF.

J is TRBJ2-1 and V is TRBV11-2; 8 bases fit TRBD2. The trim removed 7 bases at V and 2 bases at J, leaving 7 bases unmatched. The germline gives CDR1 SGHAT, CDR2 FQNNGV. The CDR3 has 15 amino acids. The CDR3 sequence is CASTTVLAAYNEQFF. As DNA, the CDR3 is TGTGCCAGCACCACCGTACTAGCGGCCTACAATGAGCAGTTCTTC.

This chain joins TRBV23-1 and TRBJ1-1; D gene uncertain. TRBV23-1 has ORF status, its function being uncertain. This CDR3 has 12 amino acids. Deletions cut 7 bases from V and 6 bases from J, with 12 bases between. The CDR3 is CASMSKPAEAFF. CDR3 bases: TGCGCCAGCATGTCGAAACCCGCTGAAGCTTTCTTT.

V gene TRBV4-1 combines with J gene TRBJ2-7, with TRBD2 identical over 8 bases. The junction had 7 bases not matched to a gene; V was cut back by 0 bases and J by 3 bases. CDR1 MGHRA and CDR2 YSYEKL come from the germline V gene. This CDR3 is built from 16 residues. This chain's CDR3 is CASSQDPSGGIYEQYF. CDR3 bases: TGCGCCAGCAGCCAAGATCCGAGCGGGGGAATCTACGAGCAGTACTTC.

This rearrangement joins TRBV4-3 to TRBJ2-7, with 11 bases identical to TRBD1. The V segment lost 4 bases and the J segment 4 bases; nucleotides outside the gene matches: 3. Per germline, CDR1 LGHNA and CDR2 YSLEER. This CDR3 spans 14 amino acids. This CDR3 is CASSPGQGGYEQYF. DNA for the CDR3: TGCGCCAGCAGCCCGGGACAGGGGGGTTACGAGCAGTACTTC.

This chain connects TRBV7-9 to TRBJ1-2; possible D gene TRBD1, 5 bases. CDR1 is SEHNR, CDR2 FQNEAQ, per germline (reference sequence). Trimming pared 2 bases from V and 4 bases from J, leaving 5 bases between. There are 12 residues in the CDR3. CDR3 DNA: TGTGCCAGCAGCTTAAGGGGCTATGGCTACACCTTC. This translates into CASSLRGYGYTF.

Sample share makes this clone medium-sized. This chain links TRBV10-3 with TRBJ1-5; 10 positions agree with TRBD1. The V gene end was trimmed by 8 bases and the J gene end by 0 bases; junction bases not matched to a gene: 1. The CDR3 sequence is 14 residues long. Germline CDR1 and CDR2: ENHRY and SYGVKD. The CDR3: CAIGTGDSNQPQHF. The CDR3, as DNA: TGTGCCATCGGGACAGGGGATAGCAATCAGCCCCAGCATTTT.